The clone carrying this T cell receptor (beta chain) was found a few times. Its antigen is currently unknown. CDR1 and CDR2 from the germline V gene are SGHAT and FQNNGV. There are 15 residues in the CDR3. Deletions cut 5 bases from V and 3 bases from J, with 16 bases between. The investigators amplified TCR beta CDR3 regions from RNA transcripts. The primer set for the first-round RT-PCR of the TCR CDR3 was HTBI. TCRdb reprocessed the multiplex PCR reads via MiXCR and lists one record per CDR3 protein. The sample contains 400,000 to 500,000 distinct CDR3 sequences, over 13% of which appear only once. The sample comes from a study of T cells in Graves' hyperthyroidism and ophthalmopathy. Whole-study results and caveats: The majority of expanded thyroid clonotypes above 0.001 also appeared in blood. A model of 13 V-J features distinguished ophthalmopathy from stable hyperthyroidism.

The rearrangement joins TRBV11-2 to TRBJ1-1; D possibly corresponds to TRBD1 (5 bases). This clonotype was sampled from a woman aged 18-30 years with Graves' hyperthyroidism. Material: blood. The CDR3 loop is CASSLGSGGDTEAFF. CDR3 nucleotide sequence: TGTGCCAGCAGCCTGGGATCCGGGGGGGACACTGAAGCTTTCTTT.